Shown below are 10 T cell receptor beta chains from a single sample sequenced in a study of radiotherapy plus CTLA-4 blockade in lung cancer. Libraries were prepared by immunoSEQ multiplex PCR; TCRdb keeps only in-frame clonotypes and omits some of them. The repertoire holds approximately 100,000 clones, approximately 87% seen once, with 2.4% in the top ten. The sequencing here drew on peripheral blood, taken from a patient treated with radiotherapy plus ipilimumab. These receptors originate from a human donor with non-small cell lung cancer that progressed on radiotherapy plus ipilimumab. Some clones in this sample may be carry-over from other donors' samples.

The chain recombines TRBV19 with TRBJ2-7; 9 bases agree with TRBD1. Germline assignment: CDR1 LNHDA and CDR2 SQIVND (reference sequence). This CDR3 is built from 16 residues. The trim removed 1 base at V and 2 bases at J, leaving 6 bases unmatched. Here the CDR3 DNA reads TGTGCCAGTAGTATAGTACCCGGGACAGGGCCCTACGAGCAGTACTTC. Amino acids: CASSIVPGTGPYEQYF.

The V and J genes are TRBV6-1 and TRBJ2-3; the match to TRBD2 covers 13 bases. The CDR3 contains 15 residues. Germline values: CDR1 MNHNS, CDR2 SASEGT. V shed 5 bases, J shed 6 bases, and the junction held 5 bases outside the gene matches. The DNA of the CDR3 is TGTGCCAGCAGTCCAACTAGCGGGGGGGCGGATACGCAGTATTTT. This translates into CASSPTSGGADTQYF.

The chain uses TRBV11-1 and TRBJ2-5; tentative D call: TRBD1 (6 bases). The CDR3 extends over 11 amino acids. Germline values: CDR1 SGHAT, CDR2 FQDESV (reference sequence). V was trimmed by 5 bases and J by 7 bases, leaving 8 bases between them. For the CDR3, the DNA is TGTGCCAGCAGCCGAGGGGGGACCCAGTACTTC. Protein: CASSRGGTQYF.

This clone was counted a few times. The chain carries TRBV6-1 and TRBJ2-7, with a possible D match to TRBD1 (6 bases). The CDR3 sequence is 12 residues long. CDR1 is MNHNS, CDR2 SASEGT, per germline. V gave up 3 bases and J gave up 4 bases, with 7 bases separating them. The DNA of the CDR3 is TGTGCCAGCAGTGAGACAGGATACGAGCAGTACTTC. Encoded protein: CASSETGYEQYF.

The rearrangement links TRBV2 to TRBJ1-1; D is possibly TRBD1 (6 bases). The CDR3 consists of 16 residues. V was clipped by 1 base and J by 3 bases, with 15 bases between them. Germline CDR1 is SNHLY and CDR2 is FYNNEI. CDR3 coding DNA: TGTGCCAGCAGTGAAGGTTCAGGGGCGGTTGACACTGAAGCTTTCTTT. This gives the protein CASSEGSGAVDTEAFF.

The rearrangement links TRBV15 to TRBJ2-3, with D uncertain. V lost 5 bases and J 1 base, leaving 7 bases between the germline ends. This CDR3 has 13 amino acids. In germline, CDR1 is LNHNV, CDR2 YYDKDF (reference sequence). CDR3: CATSVIRTDTQYF. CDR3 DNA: TGTGCCACCAGCGTGATCCGCACAGATACGCAGTATTTT. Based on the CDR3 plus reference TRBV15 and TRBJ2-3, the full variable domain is DAMVIQNPRYQVTQFGKPVTLSCSQTLNHNVMYWYQQKSSQAPKLLFHYYDKDFNNEADTPDNFQSRRPNTSFCFLDIRSPGLGDTAMYLCATSVIRTDTQYFGPGTRLTVL.

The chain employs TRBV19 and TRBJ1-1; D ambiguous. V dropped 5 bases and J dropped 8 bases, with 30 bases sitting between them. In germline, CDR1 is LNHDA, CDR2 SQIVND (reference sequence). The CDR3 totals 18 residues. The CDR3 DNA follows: TGTGCCAGTAGTCCAGACCCTACCGCTGGACTGACCTTGGTAGAAGCTTTCTTT. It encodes CASSPDPTAGLTLVEAFF.

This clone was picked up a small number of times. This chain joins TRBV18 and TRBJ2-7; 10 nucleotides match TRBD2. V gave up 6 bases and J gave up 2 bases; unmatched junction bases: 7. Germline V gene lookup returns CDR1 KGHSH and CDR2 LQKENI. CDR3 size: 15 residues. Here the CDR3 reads CASSRDSGGAYEQYF. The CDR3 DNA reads TGTGCCAGCTCCCGAGACAGCGGGGGGGCCTACGAGCAGTACTTC.

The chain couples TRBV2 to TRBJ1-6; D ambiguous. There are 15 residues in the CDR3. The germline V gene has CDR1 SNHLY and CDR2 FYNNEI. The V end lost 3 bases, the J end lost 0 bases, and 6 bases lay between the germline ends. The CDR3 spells CASSERSSYNSPLHF. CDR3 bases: TGTGCCAGCAGTGAGAGGAGCTCCTATAATTCACCCCTCCACTTT.

The CDR3, as DNA: TGTGCCAGCAGCTTGGCAGGGGGCGAGCAGTACTTC. Protein product: CASSLAGGEQYF. The V and J genes are TRBV5-5 and TRBJ2-7, with 7 bases aligning to TRBD1. The J segment lost 6 bases and the V segment lost 0 bases, leaving 0 bases of the junction unmatched. There are 12 residues in the CDR3. Germline CDR1 reads SGHKS; CDR2 reads YYEKEE (reference sequence).